The rows below give T cell receptor beta chains drawn from one sample of a study of T-cell memory formation after mild COVID-19. MiXCR, run by TCRdb on the 5' RACE reads, gives a single entry per CDR3 protein. The sample lists about 210,000 distinct CDR3 sequences, around 30% occurring once. Specimen: PBMCs or a T cell subset sorted from them (not recorded which). The receptors were sampled from an adult woman who had mild COVID-19 (a few samples of this study predate the infection). Cell type and time point are not known. The CDR3 runs from the conserved cysteine through the conserved F or W. The order of the fields is D gene, clone size, CDR3 length, V gene, J gene, CDR3 DNA, CDR3 protein. D genes are given only for firm matches. Expanded clones are given a class, and other clones once, few, many or no size at all.

D: .; size: .; length: 14; V: TRBV14; J: TRBJ2-1; DNA: TGTGCCAGCAGCCGATTTACGGAATACAATGAGCAGTTCTTC; CDR3: CASSRFTEYNEQFF
D: .; size: .; length: 15; V: TRBV9; J: TRBJ2-2; DNA: TGTGCCAGCAGCGTAGGGTCCGGGGGCACCGGGGAGCTGTTTTTT; CDR3: CASSVGSGGTGELFF
D: TRBD1; size: .; length: 15; V: TRBV4-2; J: TRBJ2-7; DNA: TGTGCCAGCAGCCAAGGGGGACAGGACAACTACGAGCAGTACTTC; CDR3: CASSQGGQDNYEQYF
D: TRBD1; size: .; length: 15; V: TRBV20-1; J: TRBJ2-7; DNA: TGCAGTGCTAGAGATGGTGGGACAGGGGCAGTCGAGCAGTACTTC; CDR3: CSARDGGTGAVEQYF
D: TRBD1; size: .; length: 17; V: TRBV27; J: TRBJ2-3; DNA: TGTGCCAGCAGTTTAGGGGACAGGGGGCGCGGTACAGATACGCAGTATTTT; CDR3: CASSLGDRGRGTDTQYF
D: .; size: .; length: 14; V: TRBV6-2/TRBV6-3; J: TRBJ1-3; DNA: TGTGCCAGCACCGTCGGGACGTCTGGAAACACCATATATTTT; CDR3: CASTVGTSGNTIYF
D: .; size: .; length: 12; V: TRBV24-1; J: TRBJ1-2; DNA: TGTGCCACCAGTGACCCCGTGAGGGGCTACACCTTC; CDR3: CATSDPVRGYTF
D: .; size: few; length: 12; V: TRBV7-2; J: TRBJ2-3; DNA: TGTGCCAGCACCGCTGAGTCACATACGCAGTATTTT; CDR3: CASTAESHTQYF
D: .; size: .; length: 19; V: TRBV25-1; J: TRBJ2-7; DNA: TGTGCCAGCAGTGCCACGCAGGGATCCCCCTCTCCCCCAGGGTACGAGCAGTACTTC; CDR3: CASSATQGSPSPPGYEQYF
D: TRBD1; size: .; length: 16; V: TRBV6-2/TRBV6-3; J: TRBJ1-5; DNA: TGTGCCAGCAGGCTAGCGGTCAGGGGGCAGAATCAGCCCCAGCATTTT; CDR3: CASRLAVRGQNQPQHF
D: TRBD1; size: .; length: 14; V: TRBV20-1; J: TRBJ1-2; DNA: TGCAGTGTTTCGACAGGGACCCCTAACTATGGCTACACCTTC; CDR3: CSVSTGTPNYGYTF
D: TRBD1; size: .; length: 19; V: TRBV5-5; J: TRBJ2-3; DNA: TGTGCCAGCAGCTTGAGGTGGACAGGGACCGAGACTAGCACAGATACGCAGTATTTT; CDR3: CASSLRWTGTETSTDTQYF
D: TRBD1; size: .; length: 15; V: TRBV19; J: TRBJ1-5; DNA: TGTGCCAGTAGTACCGGGACAGCCTTTAATCAGCCCCAGCATTTT; CDR3: CASSTGTAFNQPQHF
D: .; size: .; length: 13; V: TRBV28; J: TRBJ1-2; DNA: TGTGCCAGCAGTTCATATGATAACTATGGCTACACCTTC; CDR3: CASSSYDNYGYTF
D: .; size: few; length: 11; V: TRBV6-2/TRBV6-3; J: TRBJ2-5; DNA: TGTGCCAGCACTAAGAAGGGGACCCAGTACTTC; CDR3: CASTKKGTQYF
D: TRBD2; size: few; length: 15; V: TRBV4-2; J: TRBJ2-7; DNA: TGTGCCAGCAGCCACCCGCTAGCGGGTGCCTACGAGCAGTACTTC; CDR3: CASSHPLAGAYEQYF
D: .; size: many; length: 14; V: TRBV9; J: TRBJ2-7; DNA: TGTGCCAGCAGCGTAGAGTGGGAATCCTACGAGCAGTACTTC; CDR3: CASSVEWESYEQYF
D: .; size: .; length: 13; V: TRBV6-5; J: TRBJ1-1; DNA: TGTGCCAGCAGTTACAGGGGCCATACTGAAGCTTTCTTT; CDR3: CASSYRGHTEAFF
D: TRBD2; size: .; length: 18; V: TRBV6-5; J: TRBJ2-1; DNA: TGTGCCAGCAGTTACTTCTCCCCCCTAGCGGGAAAGAACAATGAGCAGTTCTTC; CDR3: CASSYFSPLAGKNNEQFF
D: TRBD1; size: few; length: 15; V: TRBV6-5; J: TRBJ2-7; DNA: TGTGCCAGCAGTTTTCACGACAGGGGGCCATACGAGCAGTACTTC; CDR3: CASSFHDRGPYEQYF
D: .; size: .; length: 13; V: TRBV5-1; J: TRBJ1-4; DNA: TGCGCCAGCAGCTTGGAGGGGAATGAAAAACTGTTTTTT; CDR3: CASSLEGNEKLFF
D: .; size: .; length: 15; V: TRBV5-6; J: TRBJ1-5; DNA: TGTGCCAGCAGCTCTCGGACGACAGGCAATCAGCCCCAGCATTTT; CDR3: CASSSRTTGNQPQHF
D: .; size: few; length: 17; V: TRBV5-6; J: TRBJ2-1; DNA: TGTGCCAGCAGCATAGCGGGGGACAGGGGATACTACAATGAGCAGTTCTTC; CDR3: CASSIAGDRGYYNEQFF
D: .; size: .; length: 13; V: TRBV18; J: TRBJ1-3; DNA: TGTGCCAGCTCACCAGGGAACGGAAACACCATATATTTT; CDR3: CASSPGNGNTIYF
D: .; size: .; length: 14; V: TRBV9; J: TRBJ1-2; DNA: TGTGCCAGCAGCGTATTCGGGGGCCCCTATGGCTACACCTTC; CDR3: CASSVFGGPYGYTF
D: .; size: many; length: 15; V: TRBV4-3; J: TRBJ2-7; DNA: TGCGCCAGCAGCCAAGGAGGGTACGGCTCCGACGAGCAGTACTTC; CDR3: CASSQGGYGSDEQYF
D: TRBD2; size: few; length: 15; V: TRBV10-3; J: TRBJ2-1; DNA: TGTGCCATCAGTTCGGGACTAGCGGGAGGAGGTGAGCAGTTCTTC; CDR3: CAISSGLAGGGEQFF
D: TRBD1; size: .; length: 17; V: TRBV3-1; J: TRBJ1-1; DNA: TGTGCCAGCAGCCGACGGGACAGGGGGCGCGGGAACACTGAAGCTTTCTTT; CDR3: CASSRRDRGRGNTEAFF
D: .; size: few; length: 18; V: TRBV9; J: TRBJ2-5; DNA: TGTGCCAGCAGCGTAGGAGGTGTACTAGCCCAGATACAAGAGACCCAGTACTTC; CDR3: CASSVGGVLAQIQETQYF
D: .; size: .; length: 20; V: TRBV20-1; J: TRBJ2-1; DNA: TGCAGTGCTAGAGATCCGGGCAGGGTCAAGAATAAGCCAGCTTACAATGAGCAGTTCTTC; CDR3: CSARDPGRVKNKPAYNEQFF
D: .; size: few; length: 15; V: TRBV6-5; J: TRBJ2-7; DNA: TGTGCCACCCCTACAACGACAGAGGAGTCGTCCGAGCAGTACTTC; CDR3: CATPTTTEESSEQYF
D: .; size: .; length: 12; V: TRBV30; J: TRBJ2-7; DNA: TGTGCCTGGAGGGGCGGAGGGTACGAGCAGTACTTC; CDR3: CAWRGGGYEQYF
D: .; size: few; length: 15; V: TRBV6-1; J: TRBJ2-1; DNA: TGTGCCAGCAGAGATGACTTCAGCTCCTACAATGAGCAGTTCTTC; CDR3: CASRDDFSSYNEQFF